This T cell receptor (beta chain) was sequenced for a study of memory CD4+ T cells and cytomegalovirus serostatus. CDR1 is MNHNY, CDR2 SVGAGI, per germline (reference sequence). Trimming removed 5 bases from V and 4 bases from J, with 11 bases in between. The CDR3 covers 13 residues. Repertoires were generated with immunoSEQ multiplex PCR, while TCRdb's copy carries only in-frame clones and drops some. The sample lists 60,000 to 70,000 clones; 76% were seen once. Single viable CD3+CD4+CD8-CD45RO+ cells were sorted as the memory CD4+ T cells. The sample was memory CD4+ T cells from blood. The source of this sequence is an adult in good health and CMV-seropositive. The rearrangement links TRBV6-6 to TRBJ2-5; D is unresolved. Written as DNA, the CDR3 is TGTGCCAGCAGTCTAGACCCACGAGAGACCCAGTACTTC. As protein: CASSLDPRETQYF.